The 16 T cell receptor beta chains given below trace back to one sample, sequenced in a study of blood T cell repertoires in COVID-19 (dated by TCRdb to the early 2020s). The library was prepared using the immunoSEQ multiplex PCR assay. TCRdb limited this immuneACCESS table to in-frame rearrangements with V and J called. A share of clones is missing; checked studies link under half to unresolved V genes, and the rest is unexplained. The sample table holds about 170,000 clones, of which roughly four fifths were seen once. The ten largest clones represent around 9.9% of the sample. The sequencing sample was made of peripheral blood. These receptors came from a man in his 70s with active or convalescent COVID-19.

This chain uses TRBV28 with TRBJ2-2; possibly TRBD2 for D (7 bases). V was pared by 8 bases and J by 2 bases, with 15 bases between. The CDR3 extends over 15 amino acids. CDR1 MDHEN and CDR2 SYDVKM come from the germline V gene. The CDR3 loop is CASSKGGVNTGELFF. CDR3 nucleotides: TGTGCCAGCTCCAAGGGGGGGGTAAACACCGGGGAGCTGTTTTTT.

V is TRBV29-1 and J is TRBJ1-1; a possible D gene is TRBD1 (5 bases). The germline V and J ends were trimmed by 7 bases and 0 bases, with 9 bases remaining between them. From germline, CDR1 is SQVTM and CDR2 ANQGSEA. CDR3 length: 12 residues. In DNA form, the CDR3 reads TGCAGCGGTAAGGACATGAACACTGAAGCTTTCTTT. Its translation is CSGKDMNTEAFF.

The chain uses TRBV29-1 and TRBJ1-1, with 9 nucleotides matching TRBD1. Per the germline V gene, CDR1 is SQVTM and CDR2 is ANQGSEA. V was clipped by 6 bases and J by 5 bases; unmatched bases: 4. This CDR3 spans 12 amino acids. Written as DNA, the CDR3 is TGCAGCGTAAACAGGGGGCTGACTGAAGCTTTCTTT. This gives the protein CSVNRGLTEAFF.

The chain joins TRBV10-1 to TRBJ1-2; D is possibly TRBD1 (6 bases). The V and J ends lost 5 bases and 4 bases respectively, with 11 bases between them. CDR1 WNHNN and CDR2 SYGVQD come from the germline V gene (reference sequence). The CDR3 is made up of 13 amino acids. CDR3 coding DNA: TGCGCCAGCAGTCGGGACACGTTCTATGGCTACACCTTC. This codes for CASSRDTFYGYTF.

This clone was seen once. The rearrangement uses TRBV5-8 and TRBJ1-5; D unresolved. The V gene lost 4 bases and the J gene lost 4 bases, with 15 bases spanning the gap. The V gene's germline CDR1 is SGHTS and CDR2 YDEGEE. CDR3 length: 15 amino acids. The CDR3 sequence: CASSLQPRNNQPQHF. CDR3 nucleotides: TGTGCCAGCAGCCTCCAGCCGCGGAATAATCAGCCCCAGCATTTT.

V usage is TRBV5-1 and J usage is TRBJ2-6; no definite D call. The CDR3 covers 16 residues. V was shortened by 1 base and J by 0 bases, with 8 bases between the two germline ends. Germline CDR1 is SGHRS and CDR2 is YFSETQ. This CDR3 reads CASSLPSLSGANVLTF. CDR3 sequence (DNA): TGCGCCAGCAGCTTGCCCAGTCTCTCTGGGGCCAACGTCCTGACTTTC.

This chain uses TRBV7-9 with TRBJ1-1; tentatively, D is TRBD1 (6 bases). Deletions cut 8 bases from V and 1 base from J, with 14 bases between. The CDR3 spans 14 residues. CDR1 and CDR2 (germline): SEHNR, FQNEAQ (reference sequence). CDR3 loop: CASANRGKNTEAFF. CDR3 DNA: TGTGCCAGCGCGAATAGGGGGAAGAACACTGAAGCTTTCTTT.

The rearrangement joins TRBV15 to TRBJ2-7, with TRBD2 matching 8 bases. Germline-derived CDR1 and CDR2 are LNHNV and YYDKDF (reference sequence). This CDR3 has 13 residues. With 6 bases clipped from V and 7 bases from J, the junction kept 8 bases outside the gene matches. The CDR3 is CATRASGGREQYF. The CDR3, as DNA: TGTGCCACCAGGGCATCGGGGGGGCGGGAGCAGTACTTC.

CDR3 amino acids: CASTRGGVTGELFF. Here the CDR3 DNA reads TGTGCCAGCACCCGGGGGGGTGTCACCGGGGAGCTGTTTTTT. The V and J genes are TRBV28 and TRBJ2-2; 8 bases are a match to TRBD2. Unmatched junction bases numbered 5, after V lost 7 bases and J lost 4 bases. CDR1 MDHEN and CDR2 SYDVKM come from the germline V gene. The CDR3 has 14 residues.

V usage is TRBV10-1 and J usage is TRBJ2-1, with D unclear. In germline, CDR1 is WNHNN, CDR2 SYGVQD (reference sequence). This CDR3 spans 12 amino acids. Trimming shortened V by 3 bases and J by 10 bases, and 10 bases separated the two germline ends. The CDR3: CASSDSPREQFF. The DNA of the CDR3 is TGCGCCAGCAGTGATTCCCCACGGGAGCAGTTCTTC.

The genes are TRBV30 and TRBJ1-4, with TRBD1 identical over 8 bases. J gave up 4 bases and V 2 bases, and 6 bases lay outside the gene matches. Germline V CDR1 and CDR2: GTSNPN, SVGIG (reference sequence). The CDR3 sequence is 15 residues long. CDR3 amino acids: CAWSTWTGLNEKLFF. In nucleotides, the CDR3 is TGTGCCTGGAGTACCTGGACAGGGCTTAATGAAAAACTGTTTTTT.

The chain carries TRBV18 and TRBJ2-2; D might be TRBD1 (5 bases). Germline CDR1 reads KGHSH; CDR2 reads LQKENI. This CDR3 is 15 amino acids long. V was shortened by 3 bases and J by 4 bases, with 12 bases between the two germline ends. CDR3 loop: CASSPGRVPTGELFF. As DNA, the CDR3 is TGTGCCAGCTCACCGGGCAGGGTTCCCACCGGGGAGCTGTTTTTT.

This chain links TRBV2 with TRBJ2-5, with D perhaps TRBD2 (5 bases). The germline V gene has CDR1 SNHLY and CDR2 FYNNEI. The CDR3 extends over 14 amino acids. V lost 8 bases, J lost 2 bases, and 15 bases lay in between. Here the CDR3 reads CASSPSGVQETQYF. In nucleotides, the CDR3 is TGTGCCAGCTCCCCTTCCGGGGTACAAGAGACCCAGTACTTC.

The chain recombines TRBV15 with TRBJ2-5; D is possibly TRBD1 (7 bases). In germline, CDR1 is LNHNV, CDR2 YYDKDF (reference sequence). Between the trimmed V and J ends, which lost 6 bases and 7 bases, there was a span of 15 bases. CDR3 length: 13 amino acids. Here the CDR3 DNA reads TGTGCCACCAGTCCGGTGCAGGGGGGGACCCAGTACTTC. This sequence encodes CATSPVQGGTQYF.

This chain joins TRBV12-3 or TRBV12-4 and TRBJ2-7; TRBD2 is a possible D gene (6 bases). The V and J ends lost 4 bases and 5 bases respectively, with 12 bases between them. The CDR3 totals 13 residues. CDR3 in DNA: TGTGCCAGCAGTTCAGGCAGGAGGGACGAGCAGTACTTC. Protein product: CASSSGRRDEQYF.

The chain joins TRBV6-5 to TRBJ1-1; the match to TRBD1 covers 7 bases. The CDR3 loop spans 15 amino acids. Trimming removed 0 bases from V and 7 bases from J; junction bases left unmatched: 8. CDR1 MNHEY and CDR2 SVGAGI come from the germline V gene. CDR3 nucleotide sequence: TGTGCCAGCAGTTACTCGGAGGGGGCTAAGGGTGAAGCTTTCTTT. Amino acids: CASSYSEGAKGEAFF.